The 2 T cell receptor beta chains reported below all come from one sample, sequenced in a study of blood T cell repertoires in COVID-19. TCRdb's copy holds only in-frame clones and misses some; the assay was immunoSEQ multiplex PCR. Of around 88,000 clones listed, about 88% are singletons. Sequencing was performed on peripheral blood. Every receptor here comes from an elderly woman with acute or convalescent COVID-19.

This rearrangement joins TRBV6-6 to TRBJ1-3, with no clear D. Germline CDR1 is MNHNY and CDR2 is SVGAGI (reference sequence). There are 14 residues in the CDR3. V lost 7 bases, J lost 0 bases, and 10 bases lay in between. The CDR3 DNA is TGTGCCAGCAAGAGGGCAGACTCTGGAAACACCATATATTTT. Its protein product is CASKRADSGNTIYF.

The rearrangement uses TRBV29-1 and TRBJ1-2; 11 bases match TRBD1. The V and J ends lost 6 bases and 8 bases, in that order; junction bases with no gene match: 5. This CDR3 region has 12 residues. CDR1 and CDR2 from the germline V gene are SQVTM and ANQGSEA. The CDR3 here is CSVGQGAWGYTF. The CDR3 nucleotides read TGCAGCGTAGGACAGGGGGCTTGGGGCTACACCTTC.